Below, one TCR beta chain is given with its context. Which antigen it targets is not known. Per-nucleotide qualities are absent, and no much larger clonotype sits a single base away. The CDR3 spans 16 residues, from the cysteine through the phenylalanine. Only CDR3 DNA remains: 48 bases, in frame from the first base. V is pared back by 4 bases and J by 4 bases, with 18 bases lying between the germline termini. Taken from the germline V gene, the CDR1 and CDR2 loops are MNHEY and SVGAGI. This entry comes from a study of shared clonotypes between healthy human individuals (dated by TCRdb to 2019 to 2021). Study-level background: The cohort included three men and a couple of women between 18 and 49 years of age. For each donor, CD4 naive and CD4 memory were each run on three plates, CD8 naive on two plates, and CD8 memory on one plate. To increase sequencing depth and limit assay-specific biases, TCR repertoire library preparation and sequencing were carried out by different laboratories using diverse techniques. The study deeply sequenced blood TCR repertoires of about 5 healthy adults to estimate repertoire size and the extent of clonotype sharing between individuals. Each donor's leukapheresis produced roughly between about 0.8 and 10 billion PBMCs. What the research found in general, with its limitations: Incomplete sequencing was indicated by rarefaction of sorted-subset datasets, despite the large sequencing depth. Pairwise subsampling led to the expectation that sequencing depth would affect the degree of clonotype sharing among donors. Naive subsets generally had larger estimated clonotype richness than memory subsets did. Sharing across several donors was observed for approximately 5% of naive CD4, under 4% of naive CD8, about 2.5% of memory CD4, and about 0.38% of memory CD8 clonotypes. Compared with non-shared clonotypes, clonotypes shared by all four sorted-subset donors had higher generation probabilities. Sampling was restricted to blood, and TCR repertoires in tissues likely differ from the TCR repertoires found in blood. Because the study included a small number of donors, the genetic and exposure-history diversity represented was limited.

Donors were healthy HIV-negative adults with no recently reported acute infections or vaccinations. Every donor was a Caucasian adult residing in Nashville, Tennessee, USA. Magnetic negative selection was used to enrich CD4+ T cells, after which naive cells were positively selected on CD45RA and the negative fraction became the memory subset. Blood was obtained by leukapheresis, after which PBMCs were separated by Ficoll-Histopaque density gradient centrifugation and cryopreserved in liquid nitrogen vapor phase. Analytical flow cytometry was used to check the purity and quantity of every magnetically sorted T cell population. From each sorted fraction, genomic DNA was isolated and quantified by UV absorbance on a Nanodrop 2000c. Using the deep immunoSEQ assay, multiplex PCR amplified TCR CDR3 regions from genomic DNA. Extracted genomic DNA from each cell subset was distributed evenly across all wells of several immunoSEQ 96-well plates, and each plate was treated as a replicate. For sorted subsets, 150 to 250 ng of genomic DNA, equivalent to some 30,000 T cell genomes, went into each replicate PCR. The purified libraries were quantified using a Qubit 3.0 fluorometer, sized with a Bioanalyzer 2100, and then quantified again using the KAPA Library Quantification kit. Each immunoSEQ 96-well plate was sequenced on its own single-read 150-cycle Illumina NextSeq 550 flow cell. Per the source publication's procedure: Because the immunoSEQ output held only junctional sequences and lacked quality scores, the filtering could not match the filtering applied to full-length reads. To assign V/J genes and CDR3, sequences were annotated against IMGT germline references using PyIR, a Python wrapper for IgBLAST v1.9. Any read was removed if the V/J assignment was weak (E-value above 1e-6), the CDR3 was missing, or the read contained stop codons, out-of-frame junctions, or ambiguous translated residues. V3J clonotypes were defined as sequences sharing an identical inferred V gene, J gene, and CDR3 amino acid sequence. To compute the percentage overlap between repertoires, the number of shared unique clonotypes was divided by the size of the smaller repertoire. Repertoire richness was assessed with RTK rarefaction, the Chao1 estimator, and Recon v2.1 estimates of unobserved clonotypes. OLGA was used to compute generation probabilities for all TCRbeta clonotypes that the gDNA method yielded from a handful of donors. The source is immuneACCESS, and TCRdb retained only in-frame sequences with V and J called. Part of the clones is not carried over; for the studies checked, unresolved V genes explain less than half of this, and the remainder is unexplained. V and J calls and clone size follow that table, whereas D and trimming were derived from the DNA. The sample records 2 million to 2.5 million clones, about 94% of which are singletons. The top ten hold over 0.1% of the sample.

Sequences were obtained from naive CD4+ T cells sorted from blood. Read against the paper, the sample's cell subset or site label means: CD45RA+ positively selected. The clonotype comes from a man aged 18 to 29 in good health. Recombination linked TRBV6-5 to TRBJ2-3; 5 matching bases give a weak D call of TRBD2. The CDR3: CASSSPSGRAPDTQYF. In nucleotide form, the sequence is TGTGCCAGCAGTTCCCCGAGTGGGCGGGCCCCAGATACGCAGTATTTT.